The rows below give T cell receptor beta chains drawn from one sample of a study of T cell repertoires in cytomegalovirus infection. TCRdb reprocessed the reads with MiXCR, giving one entry per CDR3 protein. The sample contains around 900,000 distinct CDR3 sequences, 31% of which appear only once. These receptors have no identified antigens. Sequenced here: cultured CD8+ T cells from PBMCs, sampled from culture after CMV antigen stimulation. These receptors were taken from a human donor in good health (CMV status not recorded). Some clones in this sample may be carry-over from other donors' samples. Both conserved end residues are part of each CDR3. Fields, in order: clone size, D gene, CDR3 length, V gene, J gene, CDR3 DNA, CDR3 protein. A D gene is named only where the DNA matches it firmly. Size is omitted from some rows. Given values are once, few, many or a class for expanded clones.

-	-	13	TRBV14	TRBJ2-2	TGTGCCAGCAGCCAACGATTCACCGGGGAGCTGTTTTTT	CASSQRFTGELFF
-	-	14	TRBV7-9	TRBJ1-6	TGTGCCAGCAGCCCCACTACTTCTAGTTCACCCCTCCACTTT	CASSPTTSSSPLHF
many	-	16	TRBV6-6	TRBJ2-3	TGTGCCAGCAGTTACGGCGGGACAGCTAGCACAGATACGCAGTATTTT	CASSYGGTASTDTQYF
few	-	13	TRBV24-1	TRBJ2-7	TGTGCCACCAGTGCCAAGGACGGCTACGAGCAGTACTTC	CATSAKDGYEQYF
-	TRBD1	16	TRBV29-1	TRBJ2-7	TGCAGCGTTGAAAGATGGGATGGCCAGGGGGCCTACGAGCAGTACTTC	CSVERWDGQGAYEQYF
-	-	13	TRBV27	TRBJ1-1	TGTGCCAGCACCCGGACCTGGGGGACTGAAGCTTTCTTT	CASTRTWGTEAFF
-	-	16	TRBV4-1	TRBJ1-1	TGCGCCAGCAGCCAAGAGGTGGCGGGGTTTGACACTGAAGCTTTCTTT	CASSQEVAGFDTEAFF
few	-	16	TRBV7-9	TRBJ2-5	TGTGCCAGCAGCTCCCCTGTTTTAGCCGTCCAAGAGACCCAGTACTTC	CASSSPVLAVQETQYF
-	-	17	TRBV6-5	TRBJ2-2	TGTGCCAGCAGTTACTTAACGGGCCAATCCAACACCGGGGAGCTGTTTTTT	CASSYLTGQSNTGELFF
-	-	13	TRBV7-6	TRBJ2-1	TGTGCCAGCAGCTTAGTGAAGTACAATGAGCAGTTCTTC	CASSLVKYNEQFF
few	TRBD2	19	TRBV7-3	TRBJ2-3	TGTGCCAGCAGCTTAAGACTAGCGGGGTCCTATACTAGCACAGATACGCAGTATTTT	CASSLRLAGSYTSTDTQYF
many	TRBD1	16	TRBV6-1	TRBJ1-5	TGTGCCAGCAGTCAAGCAGGGGGTTTAGGCAATCAGCCCCAGCATTTT	CASSQAGGLGNQPQHF
few	-	13	TRBV2	TRBJ1-6	TGTGCCAGCAGTGGGGGGTTATATTCACCCCTCCACTTT	CASSGGLYSPLHF
many	-	13	TRBV7-7	TRBJ1-3	TGTGCTAGCAGCTCGGACGGTGGAAACACCATATATTTT	CASSSDGGNTIYF
-	TRBD1	15	TRBV4-2	TRBJ2-7	TGTGCCAGCAGCCCCGGAGGACAGGGTTTCTACGAGCAGTACTTC	CASSPGGQGFYEQYF
few	-	13	TRBV4-3	TRBJ1-6	TGCGCCAGCTCGGACAGCTATAATTCACCCCTCCACTTT	CASSDSYNSPLHF
-	-	17	TRBV3-1	TRBJ1-2	TGTGCCAGCAGCCAGGGCTGGGTCCTGCCGACTAACTATGGCTACACCTTC	CASSQGWVLPTNYGYTF
-	-	15	TRBV7-2	TRBJ2-5	TGTGCCAGCAGCATACTCCGGGGCCTTCAAGAGACCCATTACTTC	CASSILRGLQETHYF
-	-	14	TRBV7-9	TRBJ1-5	TGTGCCAGCAGCCTTAGTGAGGGCAATCGGCCCCAGCATTTT	CASSLSEGNRPQHF
-	-	17	TRBV28	TRBJ1-6	TGTGCCAGCAGCCTTCGACGGCTCAGCTCCTATAATTCACCCCTCCACTTT	CASSLRRLSSYNSPLHF
-	-	12	TRBV7-9	TRBJ2-3	TGTGCCAGCAACCTAGGACGGGATACGCAGTATTTT	CASNLGRDTQYF
-	TRBD1	12	TRBV9	TRBJ1-6	TGTGCCAGCAGCCCGGGACAGGGGCACCTCCACTTT	CASSPGQGHLHF
many	-	17	TRBV7-8	TRBJ1-5	TGTGCCAGCAGCTTAAGTTCCGACCGCGTTTTGGATCAGCCCCAGCATTTT	CASSLSSDRVLDQPQHF
few	TRBD2	15	TRBV10-3	TRBJ2-1	TGTGCCATCAGTTTGCCAGCGGGGGGTAACAATGAGCAGTTCTTC	CAISLPAGGNNEQFF
few	-	15	TRBV7-2	TRBJ1-5	TGTGCCAGCAGCTTAAACAGGGTGTCCAATCAGCCCCAGCATTTT	CASSLNRVSNQPQHF
many	-	15	TRBV7-2	TRBJ1-6	TGTGCCAGCAGCTTAGCCGGGGGGGGTAATTCACCCCTCCACTTT	CASSLAGGGNSPLHF
-	-	15	TRBV6-6	TRBJ1-2	TGTGCCAGCAGTTACGGGGCTCCAGGGAACTATGGCTACACCTTC	CASSYGAPGNYGYTF
-	-	14	TRBV5-1	TRBJ2-3	TGCGCCAGCAGCCACAGGACCACCACAGATACGCAGTATTTT	CASSHRTTTDTQYF
few	TRBD2	15	TRBV7-9	TRBJ2-1	TGTGCCAGCACCCCCCTGGCTAGCGGGTACAATGAGCAGTTCTTC	CASTPLASGYNEQFF
-	-	15	TRBV19	TRBJ1-5	TGTGCCAGTAGTATAGATACCACCCGTAATCAGCCCCAGCATTTT	CASSIDTTRNQPQHF
many	-	15	TRBV7-6	TRBJ1-2	TGTGCCAGCAGCGCAGCCGGGACGGCGAACTATGGCTACACCTTC	CASSAAGTANYGYTF
-	-	13	TRBV6-1	TRBJ2-2	TGTGCCAGCAGAAGAGACAGGCCCGGGGAGCTGTTTTTT	CASRRDRPGELFF
few	-	13	TRBV28	TRBJ2-3	TGTGCCAGCAGGCTTAAGGGCACAGATACGCAGTATTTT	CASRLKGTDTQYF
-	-	13	TRBV7-3	TRBJ2-2	TGTGCCAGCAGTGGGGTCACCCCCGGGGAGCTGTTTTTT	CASSGVTPGELFF
-	-	12	TRBV5-6	TRBJ1-1	TGTGCCAGCAGTATAGTATTGGACATCCCTTTCTTT	CASSIVLDIPFF
few	-	13	TRBV4-3	TRBJ2-1	TGCGCCAGCAGCCAAGTCAGACACAATGAGCAGTTCTTC	CASSQVRHNEQFF
few	TRBD2	17	TRBV6-2/TRBV6-3	TRBJ2-5	TGTGCCAGCAGTTACTCGACTAGACTAGCGGTCCGGGAGACCCAGTACTTC	CASSYSTRLAVRETQYF
-	-	14	TRBV7-6	TRBJ1-1	TGTGCCAGCAGCTTAGGGGGGGCGACCACTGAAGCTTTCTTT	CASSLGGATTEAFF
-	-	14	TRBV12-3/TRBV12-4	TRBJ1-5	TGTGCCAGCAGTTTAGCGCGGGTGAATCAGCCCCAGCATTTT	CASSLARVNQPQHF
many	TRBD2	15	TRBV7-8	TRBJ2-5	TGTGCCAGCAGTTTCCTAGCGGGGAGGGAGGAGACCCAGTACTTC	CASSFLAGREETQYF
-	-	15	TRBV29-1	TRBJ1-2	TGCAGCGTTGAAGTCGGGATACGTAGAGGAGATGGCTACACCTTC	CSVEVGIRRGDGYTF